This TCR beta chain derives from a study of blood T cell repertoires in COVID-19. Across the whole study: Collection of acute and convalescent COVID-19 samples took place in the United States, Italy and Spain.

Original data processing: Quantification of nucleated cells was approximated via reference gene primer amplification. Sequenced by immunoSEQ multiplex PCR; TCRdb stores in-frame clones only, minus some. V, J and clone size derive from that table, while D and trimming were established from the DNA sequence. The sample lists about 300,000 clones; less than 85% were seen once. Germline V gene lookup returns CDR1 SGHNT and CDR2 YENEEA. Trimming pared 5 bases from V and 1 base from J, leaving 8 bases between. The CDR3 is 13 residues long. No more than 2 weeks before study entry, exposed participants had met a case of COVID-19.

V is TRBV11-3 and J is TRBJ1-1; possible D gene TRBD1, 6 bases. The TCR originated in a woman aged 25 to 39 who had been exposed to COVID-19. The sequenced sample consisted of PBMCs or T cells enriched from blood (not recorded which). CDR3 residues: CASSQGQNTEAFF. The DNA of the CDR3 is TGTGCCAGCAGCCAGGGACAGAACACTGAAGCTTTCTTT.